This TCR beta chain was identified during a study of blood T cell repertoires in COVID-19. Study-wide context: The samples span acute and convalescent COVID-19 from the United States, Italy and Spain. In each case, the material was cDNA or gDNA derived from T cells, B-cell-depleted T cells, or PBMCs.

The CDR3 is 19 amino acids. J was trimmed by 3 bases and V by 0 bases; bases with no gene match: 12. Germline V gives CDR1 MNHEY, CDR2 SVGEGT. Source study methods: Estimates of nucleated cell counts were drawn from the amplification of reference gene primers. Assay: immunoSEQ multiplex PCR; the TCRdb copy retains only in-frame clones and omits some. V and J calls and clone size are those listed in that table; D and trimming were worked out from the DNA. The table has about 260,000 clones, more than 75% seen once. The receptor's source is a woman in her 40s who had recovered from COVID-19. Sequencing was done on a sample of peripheral blood. V is TRBV6-2 or TRBV6-3 and J is TRBJ2-3; 10 bases are shared with TRBD2. As DNA, the CDR3 is TGTGCCAGCAGTTACTCTCCCGATCCAACTAGCGGGGTTACAGATACGCAGTATTTT. It encodes CASSYSPDPTSGVTDTQYF.